This TCR beta chain was sequenced for a study of cytomegalovirus exposure and HLA in healthy donors. Study-wide background: HLA-typed donors contributed 65 million to 85 million unique TCRs, which were held in an early data release.

The PCR ran on 60 Vbeta and 13 Jbeta primers. Profiling relied on immunoSEQ multiplex PCR, and the TCRdb table lists in-frame clones only, not all of them. The sample lists 110,000 or so clones, under 80% occurring once. CDR3 length: 17 residues. Trimming removed 2 bases at V and 7 bases at J, with 24 bases between. Germline V CDR1 and CDR2: SGHDT, YYEEEE. The chain uses TRBV5-6 and TRBJ1-2; the D gene is possibly TRBD1 (6 bases). The sequenced sample consisted of PBMCs. The clonotype comes from a woman aged 45-59 years in good health and CMV-seropositive. The DNA for the CDR3 is TGTGCCAGCAGCTTTGGAACAGGGTATAGTGTAAATGGTGGCTACACCTTC. Encoded protein: CASSFGTGYSVNGGYTF.